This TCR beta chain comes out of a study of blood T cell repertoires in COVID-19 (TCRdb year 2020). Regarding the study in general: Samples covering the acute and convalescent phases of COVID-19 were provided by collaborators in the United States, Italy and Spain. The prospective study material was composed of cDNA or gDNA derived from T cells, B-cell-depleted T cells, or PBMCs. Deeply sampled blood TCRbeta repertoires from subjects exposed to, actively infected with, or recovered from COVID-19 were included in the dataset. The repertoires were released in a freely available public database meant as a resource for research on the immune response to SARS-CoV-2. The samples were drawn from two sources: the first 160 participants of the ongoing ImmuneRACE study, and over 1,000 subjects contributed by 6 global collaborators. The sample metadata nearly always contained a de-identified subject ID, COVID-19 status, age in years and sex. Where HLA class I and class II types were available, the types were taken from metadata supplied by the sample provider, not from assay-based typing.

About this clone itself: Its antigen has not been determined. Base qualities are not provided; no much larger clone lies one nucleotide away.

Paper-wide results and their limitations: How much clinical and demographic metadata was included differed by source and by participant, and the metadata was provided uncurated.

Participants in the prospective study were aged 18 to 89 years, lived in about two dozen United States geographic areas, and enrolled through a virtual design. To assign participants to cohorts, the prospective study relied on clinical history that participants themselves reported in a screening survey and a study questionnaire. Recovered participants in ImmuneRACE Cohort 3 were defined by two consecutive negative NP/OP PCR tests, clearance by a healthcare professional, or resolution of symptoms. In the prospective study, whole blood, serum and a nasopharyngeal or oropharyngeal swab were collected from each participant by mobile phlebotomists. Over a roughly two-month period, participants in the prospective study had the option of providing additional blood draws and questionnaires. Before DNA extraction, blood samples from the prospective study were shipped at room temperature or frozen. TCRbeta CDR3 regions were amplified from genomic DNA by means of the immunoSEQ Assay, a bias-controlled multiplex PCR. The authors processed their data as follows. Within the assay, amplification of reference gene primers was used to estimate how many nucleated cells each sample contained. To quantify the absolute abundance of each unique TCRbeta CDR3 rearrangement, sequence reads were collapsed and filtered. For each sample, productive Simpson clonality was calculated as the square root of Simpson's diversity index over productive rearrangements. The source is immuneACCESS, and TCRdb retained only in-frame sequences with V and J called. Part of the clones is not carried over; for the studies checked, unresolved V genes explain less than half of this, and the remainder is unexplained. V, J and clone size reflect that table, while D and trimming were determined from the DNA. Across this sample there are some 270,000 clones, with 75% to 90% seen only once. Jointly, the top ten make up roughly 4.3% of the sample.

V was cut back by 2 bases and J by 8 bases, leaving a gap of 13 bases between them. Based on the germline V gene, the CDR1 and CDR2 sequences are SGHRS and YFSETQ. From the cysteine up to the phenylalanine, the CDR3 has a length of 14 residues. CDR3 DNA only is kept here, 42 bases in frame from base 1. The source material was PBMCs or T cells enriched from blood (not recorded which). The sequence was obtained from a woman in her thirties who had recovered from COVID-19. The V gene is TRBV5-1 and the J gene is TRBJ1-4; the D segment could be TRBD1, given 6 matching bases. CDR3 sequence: CASSFSGEGEKLFF. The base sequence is TGCGCCAGCAGCTTCTCAGGGGAGGGGGAAAAACTGTTTTTT. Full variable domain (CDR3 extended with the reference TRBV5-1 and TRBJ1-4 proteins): KAGVTQTPRYLIKTRGQQVTLSCSPISGHRSVSWYQQTPGQGLQFLFEYFSETQRNKGNFPGRFSGRQFSNSRSEMNVSTLELGDSALYLCASSFSGEGEKLFFGSGTQLSVL.